This is a list of T cell receptor beta chains from one sample in a study of T cells in Graves' hyperthyroidism and ophthalmopathy. Each CDR3 protein gets one entry after TCRdb re-called the multiplex PCR reads with MiXCR. The table lists approximately 590,000 distinct CDR3 sequences, 15% to 19% of them singletons. Sequencing was done on a sample of blood. The receptors originated from a woman between 25 and 40 years old with Graves' hyperthyroidism. CDR3s include the opening cysteine and the closing phenylalanine or tryptophan. The D gene is left open where the match is weak. Not all rows give a size; the values are once, few, many and, for expanded clones, a class.

v_call,j_call,d_call,clone_size,cdr3_aa,cdr3_nt
TRBV6-2/TRBV6-3,TRBJ1-1,-,many,CASIPTRRNTEAFF,TGTGCCAGCATCCCGACCCGGAGGAACACTGAAGCTTTCTTT
TRBV3-2,TRBJ1-5,-,many,CASSQPMTGVQPQHF,TGTGCCAGCAGCCAACCGATGACAGGGGTCCAGCCCCAGCATTTT
TRBV5-1,TRBJ2-1,-,many,CASSKGTQGNEQFF,TGCGCCAGCAGCAAAGGGACGCAAGGGAATGAGCAGTTCTTC
TRBV5-1,TRBJ2-7,TRBD1,-,CASSPQRQGPSYEQYF,TGTGCCAGCAGCCCACAGAGACAGGGACCGTCCTACGAGCAGTACTTC
TRBV19,TRBJ1-5,-,-,CASSFPGSSNQPQHF,TGTGCCAGTAGTTTCCCAGGGTCGAGCAATCAGCCCCAGCATTTT
TRBV20-1,TRBJ2-1,-,many,CSARSAIAYEQFF,TGCAGTGCTAGAAGCGCCATCGCTTATGAGCAGTTCTTC
TRBV7-2,TRBJ1-4,-,many,CASSSQSRGGEKLFF,TGTGCCAGCAGCTCCCAAAGTCGGGGTGGTGAAAAACTGTTTTTT
TRBV5-1,TRBJ1-2,-,-,CASSSESNYGYTF,TGCGCCAGCAGCTCGGAGAGCAACTATGGCTACACCTTC
TRBV7-9,TRBJ2-5,-,many,CASSYRSGETQYF,TGTGCCAGCAGCTACCGGAGCGGGGAGACCCAGTACTTC
TRBV15,TRBJ1-2,-,many,CATSKTEAKGYGYTF,TGTGCCACCAGCAAGACAGAGGCTAAGGGTTATGGCTACACCTTC
TRBV30,TRBJ2-3,-,few,CAWSEPSTDTQYF,TGTGCCTGGAGTGAGCCTAGCACAGATACGCAGTATTTT
TRBV28,TRBJ2-1,-,many,CASSRAYNERFF,TGTGCCAGCAGCCGAGCCTACAATGAGCGGTTCTTC
TRBV7-8,TRBJ2-7,-,-,CASSIKYYEQCF,TGTGCCAGCAGCATTAAATACTACGAGCAGTGCTTC
TRBV28,TRBJ1-6,-,many,CASSLSDNSPLHF,TGTGCCAGCAGTTTATCGGATAATTCACCCCTCCACTTT
TRBV3-1,TRBJ2-1,-,many,CASSQARGNEQFF,TGTGCCAGCAGCCAGGCCCGGGGCAATGAGCAGTTCTTC
TRBV11-3,TRBJ1-1,-,many,CASSSGGRNTEAFF,TGTGCCAGCAGCTCGGGGGGCAGGAACACTGAAGCTTTCTTT
TRBV12-3/TRBV12-4,TRBJ1-5,-,few,CASSRRGYRPQHF,TGTGCCAGCAGCCGTCGGGGTTATCGGCCCCAGCATTTT
TRBV28,TRBJ2-1,-,many,CASTPRSGDEQFF,TGTGCCAGCACCCCCCGGAGCGGCGATGAGCAGTTCTTC
TRBV2,TRBJ1-5,TRBD1,few,CASNGDRANSNQPQHF,TGTGCCAGCAACGGGGACAGAGCAAATAGCAATCAGCCCCAGCATTTT
TRBV10-1,TRBJ2-2,TRBD2,-,CASSEQGLAGAVGELFF,TGCGCCAGCAGTGAACAAGGACTAGCGGGAGCGGTCGGGGAGCTGTTTTTT
TRBV12-3/TRBV12-4,TRBJ1-4,-,many,CASSPGRAGSSEKLFF,TGTGCCAGCAGTCCGGGACGGGCCGGGTCGAGTGAAAAACTGTTTTTT
TRBV10-2,TRBJ1-1,-,few,CATSSSRNTEAFF,TGCGCCACTAGTAGTAGCAGGAACACTGAAGCTTTCTTT
TRBV20-1,TRBJ2-7,TRBD2,many,CSARDRTSGYEQYF,TGCAGTGCTAGAGATCGGACTAGCGGCTACGAGCAGTACTTC
TRBV6-5,TRBJ2-4,-,-,CASSYSVEEGNIQYF,TGTGCCAGCAGTTACTCCGTGGAGGAGGGAAACATTCAGTACTTC
TRBV12-3/TRBV12-4,TRBJ2-1,TRBD2,many,CASKLKGGGLDEQFF,TGTGCCAGCAAGCTCAAGGGCGGGGGGTTGGATGAGCAGTTCTTC
TRBV20-1,TRBJ2-7,-,-,CSARESSTPQYF,TGCAGTGCTAGAGAGTCATCCACCCCGCAGTACTTC
TRBV11-2,TRBJ2-3,TRBD2,many,CASSYRTSARTDTQYF,TGTGCCAGCAGCTACCGGACTAGCGCACGCACAGATACGCAGTATTTT
TRBV27,TRBJ2-2,-,-,CASSVLLNTGELFF,TGTGCCAGCAGTGTGCTCCTTAACACCGGGGAGCTGTTTTTT
TRBV20-1,TRBJ2-5,-,few,CSAPWGTQYF,TGCAGTGCCCCGTGGGGGACCCAGTACTTC
TRBV13,TRBJ2-7,-,-,CASSPREKEQYF,TGTGCCAGCAGTCCCAGGGAAAAGGAGCAGTACTTC
TRBV7-9,TRBJ2-7,TRBD2,-,CASIREGGGVHEQYF,TGTGCCAGCATCAGGGAGGGAGGAGGGGTCCACGAGCAGTACTTC
TRBV2,TRBJ2-2,-,many,CASRAGTVRSGELFF,TGTGCCAGCAGAGCCGGGACCGTGAGATCCGGGGAGCTGTTTTTT
TRBV5-1,TRBJ1-2,TRBD1,many,CASSAGQGISNYGYTF,TGCGCCAGCAGCGCGGGACAGGGCATCTCTAACTATGGCTACACCTTC
TRBV5-1,TRBJ1-1,-,many,CASRRNSGETEAFF,TGCGCCAGCAGACGAAACAGTGGAGAAACTGAAGCTTTCTTT
TRBV7-9,TRBJ2-3,TRBD2,-,CASSLATSGTGTDTQYF,TGTGCCAGCAGCTTAGCGACTAGCGGGACTGGCACAGATACGCAGTATTTT
TRBV5-4,TRBJ1-5,-,-,CASSFTPSNQPQHF,TGTGCCAGCAGCTTTACACCTTCCAATCAGCCCCAGCATTTT
TRBV6-9,TRBJ1-2,TRBD1,-,CASSYGGQGYGYTF,TGTGCCAGCAGTTACGGGGGACAGGGCTATGGCTACACCTTC
TRBV14,TRBJ2-1,-,-,CASSKILNEQFF,TGTGCCAGCAGCAAAATACTCAATGAGCAGTTCTTC
TRBV7-9,TRBJ2-1,TRBD2,many,CASSLASGSVDEQFF,TGTGCCAGCAGCTTAGCAAGCGGGAGTGTAGATGAGCAGTTCTTC